One sample yielded the 16 T cell receptor beta chains listed below, sequenced in a study of blood T cell repertoires in COVID-19. The table came from immunoSEQ multiplex PCR; TCRdb's copy has only in-frame clones and leaves some out. The table records 140,000 to 150,000 clones, around four fifths of them present only once. The specimen sequenced was PBMCs or T cells enriched from blood (not recorded which). The receptors come from a woman aged 40 to 55 who had recovered from COVID-19.

Here the CDR3 DNA reads TGTGCCAGCAGCGACGGGACTAGCTACTACAATGAGCAGTTCTTC. Encoded protein: CASSDGTSYYNEQFF. The gene calls are TRBV3-1 (or the pseudogene TRBV3-2) and TRBJ2-1, with 9 bases aligning to TRBD2. CDR1 is LGHDT and CDR2 is YNNKEL in the germline V gene (reference sequence). The CDR3 length is 15 residues. J gave up 3 bases and V 5 bases, and 5 bases lay outside the gene matches.

The CDR3 loop reads CASSRGNSPLHF. As DNA, the CDR3 is TGTGCCAGCAGTAGGGGAAATTCACCCCTCCACTTT. The chain combines TRBV6-5 with TRBJ1-6, with D tentatively TRBD1 (5 bases). Germline V gives CDR1 MNHEY, CDR2 SVGAGI. The V and J ends lost 5 bases and 7 bases respectively, with 6 bases between them. The CDR3 has 12 residues.

The gene calls are TRBV13 and TRBJ2-5; D not resolved. Per germline, CDR1 PRHDT and CDR2 FYEKMQ (reference sequence). With 3 bases removed from V and 3 bases from J, the gap between germline ends came to 20 bases. The CDR3 is 17 residues long. The DNA of the CDR3 is TGTGCCAGCAGCTTGAGTAGAGGCACAAAGACCAAAGAGACCCAGTACTTC. Residues: CASSLSRGTKTKETQYF.

The table lists this clone with a count of one. This chain uses TRBV7-8 with TRBJ2-7, with D possibly matching TRBD2 (7 bases). The germline V gene encodes CDR1 SGHVS and CDR2 FQNEAQ. The CDR3 runs to 17 residues. V shed 5 bases and J shed 0 bases, with 20 bases lying between them. CDR3 bases: TGTGCCAGCAGCGCCGAGCGAGGGGGAGGGAGCTCCTACGAGCAGTACTTC. It yields the protein CASSAERGGGSSYEQYF.

This sequence joins TRBV19 and TRBJ2-1; D might be TRBD1 (5 bases). CDR1 and CDR2 (germline): LNHDA, SQIVND (reference sequence). Trimming took 2 bases from V and 4 from J, leaving 24 bases between them. CDR3 length: 19 amino acids. The CDR3 sequence is CASSITQGSIGAWYNEQFF. In DNA, the CDR3 is TGTGCCAGTAGTATAACTCAGGGATCTATAGGGGCCTGGTACAATGAGCAGTTCTTC.

This clone was recorded only once. The chain employs TRBV15 and TRBJ2-1, with D uncertain. In germline, CDR1 is LNHNV, CDR2 YYDKDF (reference sequence). V shed 3 bases and J shed 4 bases, with 7 bases lying between them. The CDR3 is 13 amino acids. This chain's CDR3 is CATSSATYNEQFF. The CDR3, as DNA: TGTGCCACCAGCAGTGCCACTTACAATGAGCAGTTCTTC. Full variable domain (outside the CDR3, taken from reference TRBV15 and TRBJ2-1): DAMVIQNPRYQVTQFGKPVTLSCSQTLNHNVMYWYQQKSSQAPKLLFHYYDKDFNNEADTPDNFQSRRPNTSFCFLDIRSPGLGDTAMYLCATSSATYNEQFFGPGTRLTVL.

The chain couples TRBV29-1 to TRBJ1-4; 12 bases are a match to TRBD1. Germline values: CDR1 SQVTM, CDR2 ANQGSEA. This CDR3 is built from 15 residues. Germline trimming cut 7 bases from V and 5 bases from J; bases unmatched to any gene: 8. The CDR3 nucleotides read TGCAGCGCAATAGGGACAGGGGGCCGGAATGAAAAACTGTTTTTT. Protein: CSAIGTGGRNEKLFF. Full variable domain (remainder filled in from reference TRBV29-1 and TRBJ1-4): SAVISQKPSRDICQRGTSLTIQCQVDSQVTMMFWYRQQPGQSLTLIATANQGSEATYESGFVIDKFPISRPNLTFSTLTVSNMSPEDSSIYLCSAIGTGGRNEKLFFGSGTQLSVL.

The V and J genes are TRBV5-5 and TRBJ2-1, with 9 nucleotides matching TRBD2. Germline CDR1 is SGHKS and CDR2 is YYEKEE (reference sequence). The junction had 9 bases not matched to a gene; V was cut back by 5 bases and J by 6 bases. This CDR3 is 15 amino acids long. The CDR3 loop reads CASRAGTSPGNEQFF. The CDR3 DNA follows: TGTGCCAGCAGAGCCGGGACTAGCCCAGGCAATGAGCAGTTCTTC.

The chain employs TRBV29-1 and TRBJ1-2; 10 nucleotides agree with TRBD1. The ends lost 6 bases at V and 8 bases at J; junction bases unmatched: 12. This CDR3 comprises 14 residues. Germline V gene data show CDR1 as SQVTM and CDR2 as ANQGSEA. The CDR3 bases are TGCAGCGTCCGGCAGACAGGGGGCGCGGGAGGCTACACCTTC. It is translated as CSVRQTGGAGGYTF.

The chain employs TRBV24-1 and TRBJ2-1; TRBD1 is a possible D gene (5 bases). The CDR3 sequence is 14 residues long. The germline V gene has CDR1 KGHDR and CDR2 SFDVKD. The ends were cut back, 10 bases at V and 12 bases at J, with 24 bases in the middle. In DNA form, the CDR3 reads TGTGCCACTTGGATCAAGCTCCCCCTTCAGGGGCAGTTCTTC. Translated, it gives CATWIKLPLQGQFF.

This clone was seen only once. The rearrangement joins TRBV11-2 to TRBJ1-2; D possibly corresponds to TRBD1 (6 bases). V lost 5 bases and J lost 6, with 13 bases in between. The CDR3 contains 13 residues. Germline values: CDR1 SGHAT, CDR2 FQNNGV. DNA for the CDR3: TGTGCCAGCAGCCGCCAGGGGTCGGATGGCTACACCTTC. Translating gives CASSRQGSDGYTF.

The chain combines TRBV10-1 with TRBJ2-7, with a weak D call TRBD2 (5 bases). CDR3 length: 14 amino acids. Per germline, CDR1 WNHNN and CDR2 SYGVQD (reference sequence). Trimming stripped 8 bases from V and 3 bases from J, with 17 bases between. The CDR3 sequence is CASPYFGENYEQYF. The CDR3 region has the DNA TGCGCCAGCCCCTACTTTGGGGAGAACTACGAGCAGTACTTC.

This clone was counted once. This chain uses TRBV7-9 with TRBJ1-2; the D is unclear. V was clipped by 2 bases and J by 4 bases, with 11 bases between them. Per germline, CDR1 SEHNR and CDR2 FQNEAQ (reference sequence). The CDR3 totals 14 residues. The CDR3 bases are TGTGCCAGCAGCTTATCCGACGGACTCTATGGCTACACCTTC. Its protein product is CASSLSDGLYGYTF.

The gene calls are TRBV5-1 and TRBJ2-7, with D maybe TRBD1 (6 bases). Trimming left V 4 bases short and J 3 bases short, with 11 bases between. The CDR3 is made up of 13 amino acids. Looked up from germline, CDR1 is SGHRS and CDR2 is YFSETQ. The CDR3 DNA sequence: TGCGCCAGCAGCCTGACGACAGGCTACGAGCAGTACTTC. It translates to CASSLTTGYEQYF.

This rearrangement joins TRBV19 to TRBJ1-5; 7 bases line up with TRBD1. The germline gives CDR1 LNHDA, CDR2 SQIVND (reference sequence). V lost 5 bases to trimming and J lost 2 bases; unmatched junction nucleotides: 6. The length of the CDR3 is 15 residues. The CDR3 DNA reads as TGTGCCAGTAGTCCTCAGGGGGGAGGCAATCAGCCCCAGCATTTT. Protein product: CASSPQGGGNQPQHF.

This clone was counted only a few times. An end of the junction does not agree with germline; a read error may underlie this. This chain connects TRBV4-1 to TRBJ2-7; the match to TRBD1 covers 7 bases. CDR1 is MGHRA, CDR2 YSYEKL, per germline. The CDR3 covers 15 residues. CDR3 nucleotide sequence: TGCGCCAGCAGCAAAGAAGGACAGGTCGGGCACGAGCAGTACTTC. It codes for CASSKEGQVGHEQYF.